This entry is about one TCR beta chain. The antigen is not known. It was the 120-subject validation cohort, separate from the approximately 680-subject first cohort, to which the donors belonged. Clones were sequenced by immunoSEQ multiplex PCR, and TCRdb holds only the in-frame ones, with some missing. The sample has about 130,000 clones, 70% to 90% seen once. This record comes from a study of cytomegalovirus exposure and HLA in healthy donors. Study-level points and caveats: Many donors carried some public TCRs, although rarity characterized most TCR sequences. Researchers counted around 160 TCR beta chains as cytomegalovirus-associated. A subsequent analysis found that TCR clusters from the first cohort also tended to co-occur in the approximately 120 validation repertoires, with around 94% of cluster scores above 0.

This TCR came from a woman aged 25-40 years in good health and CMV-seropositive. The specimen was PBMCs.

The CDR3 DNA follows: TGTGCCAGCAGCTTTGGGCTAGTTGGCGGGAAGAATGAGCAGTTCTTC. Protein sequence: CASSFGLVGGKNEQFF. The V call is TRBV7-6, the J call TRBJ2-1; the D gene is possibly TRBD2 (6 bases). Germline V gene data show CDR1 as SGHVS and CDR2 as FNYEAQ. Between the trimmed V and J ends, which lost 3 bases and 7 bases, there was a span of 19 bases. The length of the CDR3 is 16 residues.